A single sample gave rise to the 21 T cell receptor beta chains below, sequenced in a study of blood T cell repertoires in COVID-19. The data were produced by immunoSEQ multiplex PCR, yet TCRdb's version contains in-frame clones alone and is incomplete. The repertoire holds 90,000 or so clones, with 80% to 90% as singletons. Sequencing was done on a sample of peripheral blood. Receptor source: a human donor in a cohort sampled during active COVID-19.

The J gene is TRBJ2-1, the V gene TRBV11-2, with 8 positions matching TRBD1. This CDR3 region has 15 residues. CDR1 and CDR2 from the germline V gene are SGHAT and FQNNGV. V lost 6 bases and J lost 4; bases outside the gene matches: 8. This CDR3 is CASRPGGRLYNEQFF. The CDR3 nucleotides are TGTGCCAGCAGGCCAGGGGGCAGGCTATACAATGAGCAGTTCTTC.

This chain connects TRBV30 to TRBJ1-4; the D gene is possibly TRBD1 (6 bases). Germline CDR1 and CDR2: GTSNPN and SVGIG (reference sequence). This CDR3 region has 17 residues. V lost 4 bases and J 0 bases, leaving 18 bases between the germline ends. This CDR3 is CAWKFGGAIATNEKLFF. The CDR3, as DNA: TGTGCCTGGAAGTTCGGGGGGGCGATCGCAACTAATGAAAAACTGTTTTTT.

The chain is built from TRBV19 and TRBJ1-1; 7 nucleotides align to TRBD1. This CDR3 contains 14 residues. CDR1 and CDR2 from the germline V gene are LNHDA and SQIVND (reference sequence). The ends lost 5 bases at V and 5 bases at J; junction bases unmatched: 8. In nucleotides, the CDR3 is TGTGCCAGTAGTTCCCAAGGGGGCTTAACTGAAGCTTTCTTT. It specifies CASSSQGGLTEAFF.

The CDR3 reads CASRFRGTNEQFF. The CDR3 DNA is TGTGCCAGCAGATTTCGGGGTACTAATGAGCAGTTCTTC. The chain carries TRBV11-1 and TRBJ2-1; TRBD2 is a possible D gene (5 bases). The germline CDR1 and CDR2 sequences are SGHAT and FQDESV (reference sequence). This CDR3 has 13 amino acids. Trimming cost V 6 bases and J 7 bases, with 13 bases left between them.

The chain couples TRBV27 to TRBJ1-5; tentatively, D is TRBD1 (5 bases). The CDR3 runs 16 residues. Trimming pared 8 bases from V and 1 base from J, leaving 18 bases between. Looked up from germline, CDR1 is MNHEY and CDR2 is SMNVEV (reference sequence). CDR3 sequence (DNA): TGTGCCAGCTCACAATGGGGGGGGAAGAGCAATCAGCCCCAGCATTTT. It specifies CASSQWGGKSNQPQHF.

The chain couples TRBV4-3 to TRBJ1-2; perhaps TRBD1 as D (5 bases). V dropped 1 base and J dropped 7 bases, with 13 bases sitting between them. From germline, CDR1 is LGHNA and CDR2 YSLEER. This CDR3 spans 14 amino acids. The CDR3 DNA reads TGCGCCAGCAGCCAAGTTCCTCGGGGGGTTGGCTACACCTTC. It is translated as CASSQVPRGVGYTF.

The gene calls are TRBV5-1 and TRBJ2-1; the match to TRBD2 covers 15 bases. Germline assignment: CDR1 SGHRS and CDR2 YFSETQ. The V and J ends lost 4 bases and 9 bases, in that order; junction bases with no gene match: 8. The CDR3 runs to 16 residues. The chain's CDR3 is CASSGWTSGGAAEQFF. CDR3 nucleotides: TGCGCCAGCAGCGGGTGGACTAGCGGGGGGGCAGCTGAGCAGTTCTTC.

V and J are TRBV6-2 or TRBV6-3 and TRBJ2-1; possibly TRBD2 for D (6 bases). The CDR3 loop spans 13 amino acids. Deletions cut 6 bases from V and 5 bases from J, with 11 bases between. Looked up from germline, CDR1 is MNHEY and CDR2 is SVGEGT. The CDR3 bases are TGTGCCAGCAGCCTTCGGAGGGACAATGAGCAGTTCTTC. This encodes CASSLRRDNEQFF.

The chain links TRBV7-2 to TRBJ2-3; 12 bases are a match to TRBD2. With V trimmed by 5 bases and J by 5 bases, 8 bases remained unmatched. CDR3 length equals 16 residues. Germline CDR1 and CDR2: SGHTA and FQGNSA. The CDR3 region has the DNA TGTGCCAGCAGCCCCCGACTAGCGGGGGCCGGAGATACGCAGTATTTT. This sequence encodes CASSPRLAGAGDTQYF.

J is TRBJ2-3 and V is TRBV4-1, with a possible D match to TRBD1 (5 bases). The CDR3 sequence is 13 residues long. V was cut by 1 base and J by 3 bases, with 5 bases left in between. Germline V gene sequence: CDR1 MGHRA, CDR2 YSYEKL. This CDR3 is CASSQGTTDTQYF. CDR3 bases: TGCGCCAGCAGCCAAGGGACAACAGATACGCAGTATTTT.

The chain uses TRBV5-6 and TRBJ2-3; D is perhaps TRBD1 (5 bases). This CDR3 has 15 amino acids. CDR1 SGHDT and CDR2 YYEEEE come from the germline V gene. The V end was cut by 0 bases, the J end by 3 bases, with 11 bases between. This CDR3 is CASSLEKGWTDTQYF. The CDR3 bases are TGTGCCAGCAGCTTGGAGAAGGGGTGGACAGATACGCAGTATTTT. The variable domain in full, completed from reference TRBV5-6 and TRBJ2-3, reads DAGVTQSPTHLIKTRGQQVTLRCSPKSGHDTVSWYQQALGQGPQFIFQYYEEEERQRGNFPDRFSGHQFPNYSSELNVNALLLGDSALYLCASSLEKGWTDTQYFGPGTRLTVL.

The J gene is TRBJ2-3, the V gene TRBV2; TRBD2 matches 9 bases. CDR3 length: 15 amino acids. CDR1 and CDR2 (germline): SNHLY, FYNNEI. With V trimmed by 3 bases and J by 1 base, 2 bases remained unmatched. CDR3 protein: CASSDVAGGTDTQYF. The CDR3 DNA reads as TGTGCCAGCAGTGACGTAGCGGGGGGCACAGATACGCAGTATTTT. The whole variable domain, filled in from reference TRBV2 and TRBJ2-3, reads EPEVTQTPSHQVTQMGQEVILRCVPISNHLYFYWYRQILGQKVEFLVSFYNNEISEKSEIFDDQFSVERPDGSNFTLKIRSTKLEDSAMYFCASSDVAGGTDTQYFGPGTRLTVL.

The CDR3 spells CATAESSGGGNTGELFF. In DNA, the CDR3 is TGTGCCACCGCTGAGAGTAGCGGGGGGGGGAACACCGGGGAGCTGTTTTTT. J is TRBJ2-2 and V is TRBV2, with 11 bases aligning to TRBD2. Germline loops: CDR1 SNHLY, CDR2 FYNNEI. V gave up 10 bases and J gave up 1 base; unmatched junction bases: 11. The CDR3 spans 17 residues.

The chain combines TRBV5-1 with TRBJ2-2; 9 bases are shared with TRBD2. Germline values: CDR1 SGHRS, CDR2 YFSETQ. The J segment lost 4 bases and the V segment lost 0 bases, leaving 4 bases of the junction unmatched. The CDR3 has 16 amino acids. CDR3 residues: CASSLGSGGSTGELFF. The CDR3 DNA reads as TGCGCCAGCAGCTTGGGTAGCGGGGGCAGCACCGGGGAGCTGTTTTTT. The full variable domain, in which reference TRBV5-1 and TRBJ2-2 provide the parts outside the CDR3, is KAGVTQTPRYLIKTRGQQVTLSCSPISGHRSVSWYQQTPGQGLQFLFEYFSETQRNKGNFPGRFSGRQFSNSRSEMNVSTLELGDSALYLCASSLGSGGSTGELFFGEGSRLTVL.

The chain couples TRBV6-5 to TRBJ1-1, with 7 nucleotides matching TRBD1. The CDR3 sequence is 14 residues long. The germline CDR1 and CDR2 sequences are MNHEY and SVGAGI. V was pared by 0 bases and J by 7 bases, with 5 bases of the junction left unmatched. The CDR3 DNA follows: TGTGCCAGCAGTTACTCGGCTTGGGACAGTGAAGCTTTCTTT. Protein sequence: CASSYSAWDSEAFF.

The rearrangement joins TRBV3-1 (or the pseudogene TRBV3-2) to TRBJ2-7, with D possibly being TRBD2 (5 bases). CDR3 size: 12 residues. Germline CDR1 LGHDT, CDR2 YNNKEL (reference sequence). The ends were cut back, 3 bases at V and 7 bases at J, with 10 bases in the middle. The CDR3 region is CASSHRSGEQYF. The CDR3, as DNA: TGTGCCAGCAGCCATAGAAGCGGAGAGCAGTACTTC.

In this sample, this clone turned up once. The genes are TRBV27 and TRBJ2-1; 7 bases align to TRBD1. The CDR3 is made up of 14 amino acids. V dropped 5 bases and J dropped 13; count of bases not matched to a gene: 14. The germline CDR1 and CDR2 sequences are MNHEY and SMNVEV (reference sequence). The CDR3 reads CASSRTGQSGEQFF. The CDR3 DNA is TGTGCCAGCAGTAGGACAGGACAATCAGGGGAACAGTTCTTC.

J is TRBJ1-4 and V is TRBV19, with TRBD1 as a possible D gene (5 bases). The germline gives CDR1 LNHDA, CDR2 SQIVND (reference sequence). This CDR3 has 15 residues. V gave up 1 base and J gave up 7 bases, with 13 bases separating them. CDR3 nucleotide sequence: TGTGCCAGTAGTATAGTCGGGGGGTCTGGTGAAAAACTGTTTTTT. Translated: CASSIVGGSGEKLFF.

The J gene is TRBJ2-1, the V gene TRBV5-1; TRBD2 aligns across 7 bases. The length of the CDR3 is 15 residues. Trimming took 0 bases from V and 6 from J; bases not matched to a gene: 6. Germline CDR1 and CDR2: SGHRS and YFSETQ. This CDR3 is CASSLDAGVANEQFF. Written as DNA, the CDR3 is TGCGCCAGCAGCTTGGACGCGGGGGTGGCCAATGAGCAGTTCTTC.

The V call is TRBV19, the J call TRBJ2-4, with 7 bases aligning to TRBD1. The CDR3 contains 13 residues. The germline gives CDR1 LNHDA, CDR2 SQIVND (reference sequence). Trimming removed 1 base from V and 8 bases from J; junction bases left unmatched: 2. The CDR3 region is CASSIADRDIQYF. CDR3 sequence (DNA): TGTGCCAGTAGTATAGCCGACAGGGACATTCAGTACTTC. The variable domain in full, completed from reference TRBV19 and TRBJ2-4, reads DGGITQSPKYLFRKEGQNVTLSCEQNLNHDAMYWYRQDPGQGLRLIYYSQIVNDFQKGDIAEGYSVSREKKESFPLTVTSAQKNPTAFYLCASSIADRDIQYFGAGTRLSVL.

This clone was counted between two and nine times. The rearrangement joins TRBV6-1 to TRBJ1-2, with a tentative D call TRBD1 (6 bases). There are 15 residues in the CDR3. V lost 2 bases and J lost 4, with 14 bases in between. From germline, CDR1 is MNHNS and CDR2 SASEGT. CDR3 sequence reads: CASSEKRGRAYGYTF. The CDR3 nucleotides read TGTGCCAGCAGTGAAAAGAGGGGGAGGGCCTATGGCTACACCTTC.